This TCR beta chain was identified during a study of shared clonotypes between healthy human individuals. Germline assignment: CDR1 SGHRS and CDR2 YFSETQ. V was clipped by 0 bases and J by 0 bases, with 10 bases between them. CDR3 length equals 15 residues. The table came from immunoSEQ multiplex PCR; TCRdb's copy has only in-frame clones and leaves some out. The table shows 2 million to 3 million clones, with approximately 93% occurring only once. The sample was naive CD4+ T cells from PBMCs. Subset here: CD45RA+ positively selected. This clonotype was sampled from a man younger than 35 in good health. Some clones in this sample may be carry-over from other donors' samples. The chain recombines TRBV5-1 with TRBJ2-7, with a tentative D call TRBD1 (5 bases). As DNA, the CDR3 is TGCGCCAGCAGCTTGGGCGACAGTCTCTCCTACGAGCAGTACTTC. It specifies CASSLGDSLSYEQYF. Variable domain in full (rest from reference TRBV5-1 and TRBJ2-7): KAGVTQTPRYLIKTRGQQVTLSCSPISGHRSVSWYQQTPGQGLQFLFEYFSETQRNKGNFPGRFSGRQFSNSRSEMNVSTLELGDSALYLCASSLGDSLSYEQYFGPGTRLTVT.